The text below deals with one T cell receptor (beta chain). The antigen is unknown. These data belong to a study of Ad26.COV2.S vaccination and SARS-CoV-2 variants. Study-level results: Participants in the vaccine arm had higher spike-specific TCR breadth; placebo recipients had lower. Vaccinated and placebo-treated recipients had similar non-spike TCR breadth. From the TCR breadth and depth analyses, total T cell responses may have been underestimated.

Profiling relied on immunoSEQ multiplex PCR, and the TCRdb table lists in-frame clones only, not all of them. The table shows roughly 180,000 clones, with around nine tenths occurring only once. The CDR3 is 17 residues long. The clonotype comes from a human donor who had recovered from COVID-19. The sequencing here drew on peripheral blood, taken after recovery from COVID-19. This rearrangement joins TRBV1 to TRBJ2-1; the listed D gene, TRBD2, was not tested against the DNA. TRBV1 is listed as a pseudogene. The DNA for the CDR3 is TGCACCAGCAGCCAAGCTTGCGGGAGCTACCGACGGAATGAGCAGTTCTTC. Translating it yields CTSSQACGSYRRNEQFF.